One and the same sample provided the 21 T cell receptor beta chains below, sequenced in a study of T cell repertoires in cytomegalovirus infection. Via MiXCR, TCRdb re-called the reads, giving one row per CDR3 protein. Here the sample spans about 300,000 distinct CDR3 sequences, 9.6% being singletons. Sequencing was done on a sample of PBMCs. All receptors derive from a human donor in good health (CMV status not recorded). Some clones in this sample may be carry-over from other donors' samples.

CDR3 sequence reads: CSARRGLAGNEQFF. In nucleotides, the CDR3 is TGCAGTGCTAGAAGGGGACTAGCGGGGAATGAGCAGTTCTTC. The chain carries TRBV20-1 and TRBJ2-1; 13 nucleotides align to TRBD2. The CDR3 extends over 14 amino acids. V gave up 2 bases and J gave up 7 bases; unmatched junction bases: 2. The V gene's germline CDR1 is DFQATT and CDR2 SNEGSKA (reference sequence).

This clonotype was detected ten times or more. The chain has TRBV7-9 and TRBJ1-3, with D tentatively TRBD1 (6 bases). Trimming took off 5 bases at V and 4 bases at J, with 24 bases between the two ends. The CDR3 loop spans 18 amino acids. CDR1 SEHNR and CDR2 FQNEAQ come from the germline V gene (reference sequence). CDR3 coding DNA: TGTGCCAGCAGCGCTGCTTCTGGGGGGCTACCTGGAGGAAACACCATATATTTT. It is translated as CASSAASGGLPGGNTIYF.

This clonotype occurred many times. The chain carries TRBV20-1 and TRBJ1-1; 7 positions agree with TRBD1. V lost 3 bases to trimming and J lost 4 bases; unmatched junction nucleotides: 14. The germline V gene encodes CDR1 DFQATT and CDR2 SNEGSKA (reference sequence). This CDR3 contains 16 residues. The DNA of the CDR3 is TGCAGTGCTAGGGTGTGGGGCAGGGGGATTGGCACTGAAGCTTTCTTT. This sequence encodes CSARVWGRGIGTEAFF.

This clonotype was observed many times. CDR3 in amino acids: CASSLDPGNQPQHF. The CDR3 coding sequence is TGTGCCAGCAGCTTAGACCCTGGCAATCAGCCCCAGCATTTT. V and J are TRBV7-2 and TRBJ1-5; D is ambiguous. V was pared by 1 base and J by 2 bases, with 6 bases between. Germline V gene data show CDR1 as SGHTA and CDR2 as FQGNSA. The CDR3 covers 14 residues. Variable domain in full (rest from reference TRBV7-2 and TRBJ1-5): GAGVSQSPSNKVTEKGKDVELRCDPISGHTALYWYRQSLGQGLEFLIYFQGNSAPDKSGLPSDRFSAERTGGSVSTLTIQRTQQEDSAVYLCASSLDPGNQPQHFGDGTRLSIL.

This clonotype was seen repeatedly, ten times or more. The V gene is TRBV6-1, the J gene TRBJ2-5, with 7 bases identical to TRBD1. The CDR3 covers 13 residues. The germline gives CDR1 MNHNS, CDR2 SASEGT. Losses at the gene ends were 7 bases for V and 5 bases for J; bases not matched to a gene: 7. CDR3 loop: CASTRDSLETQYF. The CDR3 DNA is TGTGCCAGCACCCGGGACAGCTTGGAGACCCAGTACTTC.

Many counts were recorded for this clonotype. The CDR3 sequence is CASITTSGGEETQYF. Written as DNA, the CDR3 is TGTGCCAGCATTACGACTAGCGGGGGAGAAGAGACCCAGTACTTC. The chain employs TRBV6-1 and TRBJ2-5; 12 positions agree with TRBD2. The V and J ends lost 7 bases and 3 bases, in that order; junction bases with no gene match: 6. From germline, CDR1 is MNHNS and CDR2 SASEGT. This CDR3 has 15 residues.

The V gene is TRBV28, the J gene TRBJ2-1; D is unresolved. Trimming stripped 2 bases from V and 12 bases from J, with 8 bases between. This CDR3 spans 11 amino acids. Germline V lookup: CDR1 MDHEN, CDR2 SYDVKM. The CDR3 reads CASSLTSGQFF. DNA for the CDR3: TGTGCCAGCAGTTTAACCAGTGGGCAGTTCTTC. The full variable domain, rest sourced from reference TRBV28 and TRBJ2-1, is DVKVTQSSRYLVKRTGEKVFLECVQDMDHENMFWYRQDPGLGLRLIYFSYDVKMKEKGDIPEGYSVSREKKERFSLILESASTNQTSMYLCASSLTSGQFFGPGTRLTVL.

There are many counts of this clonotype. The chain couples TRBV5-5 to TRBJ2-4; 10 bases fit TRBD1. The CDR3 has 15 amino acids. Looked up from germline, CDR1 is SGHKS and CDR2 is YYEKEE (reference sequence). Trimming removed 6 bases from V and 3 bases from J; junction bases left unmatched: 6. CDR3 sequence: CASNDRGLVKNIQYF. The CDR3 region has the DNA TGTGCCAGCAATGACAGGGGGCTTGTCAAAAACATTCAGTACTTC.

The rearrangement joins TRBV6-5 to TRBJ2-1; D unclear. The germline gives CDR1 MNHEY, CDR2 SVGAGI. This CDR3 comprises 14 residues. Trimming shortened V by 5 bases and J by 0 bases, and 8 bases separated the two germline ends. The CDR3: CASSRLSSYNEQFF. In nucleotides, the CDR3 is TGTGCCAGCAGTCGACTGAGCTCCTACAATGAGCAGTTCTTC.

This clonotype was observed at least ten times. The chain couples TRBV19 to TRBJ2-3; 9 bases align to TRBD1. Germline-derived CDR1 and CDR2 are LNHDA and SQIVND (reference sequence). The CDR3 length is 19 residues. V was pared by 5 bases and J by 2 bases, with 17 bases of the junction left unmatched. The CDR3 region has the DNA TGTGCCAGTAGTCCCCCCGGGACAGGGTATCATTTGAACACAGATACGCAGTATTTT. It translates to CASSPPGTGYHLNTDTQYF. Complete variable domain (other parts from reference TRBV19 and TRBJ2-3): DGGITQSPKYLFRKEGQNVTLSCEQNLNHDAMYWYRQDPGQGLRLIYYSQIVNDFQKGDIAEGYSVSREKKESFPLTVTSAQKNPTAFYLCASSPPGTGYHLNTDTQYFGPGTRLTVL.

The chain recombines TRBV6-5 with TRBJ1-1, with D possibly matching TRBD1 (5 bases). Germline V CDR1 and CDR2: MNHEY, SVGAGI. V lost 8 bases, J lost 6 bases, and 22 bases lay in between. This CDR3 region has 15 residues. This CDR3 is CASLIGAPGRAEAFF. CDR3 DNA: TGTGCCAGCCTCATAGGGGCCCCCGGCAGGGCTGAAGCTTTCTTT.

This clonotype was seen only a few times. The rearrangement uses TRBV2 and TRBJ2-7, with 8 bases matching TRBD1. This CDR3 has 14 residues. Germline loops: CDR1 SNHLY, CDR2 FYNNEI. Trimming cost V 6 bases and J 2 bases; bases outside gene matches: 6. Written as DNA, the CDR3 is TGTGCCAGCAGCTTACCGACAGGGGCCTACGAGCAGTACGTC. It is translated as CASSLPTGAYEQYV.

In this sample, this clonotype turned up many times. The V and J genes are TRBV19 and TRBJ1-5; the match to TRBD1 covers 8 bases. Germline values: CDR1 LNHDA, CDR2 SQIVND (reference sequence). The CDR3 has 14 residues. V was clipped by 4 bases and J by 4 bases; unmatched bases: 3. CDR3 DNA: TGTGCCAGTAGTACGGGACAGGCAAATCAGCCCCAGCATTTT. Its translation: CASSTGQANQPQHF.

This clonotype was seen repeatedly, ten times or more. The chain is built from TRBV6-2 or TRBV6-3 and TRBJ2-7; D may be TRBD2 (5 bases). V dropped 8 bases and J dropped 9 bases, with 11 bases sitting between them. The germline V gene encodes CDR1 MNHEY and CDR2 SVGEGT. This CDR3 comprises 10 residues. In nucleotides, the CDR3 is TGTGCCAGCGGGAGTCTTGGGCAGTACGTC. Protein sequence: CASGSLGQYV.

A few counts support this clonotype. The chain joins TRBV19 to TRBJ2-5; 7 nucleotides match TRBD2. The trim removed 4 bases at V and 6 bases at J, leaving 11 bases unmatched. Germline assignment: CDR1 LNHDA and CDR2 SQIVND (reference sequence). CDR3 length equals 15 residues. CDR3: CASSNVGGSGKTQYF. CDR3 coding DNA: TGTGCCAGTAGTAACGTCGGCGGGAGTGGGAAGACCCAGTACTTC.

The chain's CDR3 is CASSLGRIYGYTF. DNA of the CDR3: TGTGCCAGCAGCTTGGGACGGATATATGGCTACACCTTC. This chain connects TRBV5-8 to TRBJ1-2; no reliable D call. The germline V gene encodes CDR1 SGHTS and CDR2 YDEGEE. The CDR3 sequence is 13 residues long. Trimming removed 0 bases at V and 5 bases at J, with 8 bases between.

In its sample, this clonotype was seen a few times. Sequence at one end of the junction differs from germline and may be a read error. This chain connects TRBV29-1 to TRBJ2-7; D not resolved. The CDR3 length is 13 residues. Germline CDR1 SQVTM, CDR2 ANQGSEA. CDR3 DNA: TGCAGCGTTGAAACACGGCCCTCCTATGAGCAGTACTTC. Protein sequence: CSVETRPSYEQYF.

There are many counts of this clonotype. This CDR3 is CASSLVGRGGRNTGELFF. CDR3 DNA sequence: TGTGCCAGCAGCTTAGTCGGGCGGGGGGGCCGTAACACCGGGGAGCTGTTTTTT. The chain is built from TRBV11-2 and TRBJ2-2, with 9 nucleotides matching TRBD2. V gave up 1 base and J gave up 2 bases; unmatched junction bases: 8. The CDR3 runs 18 residues. Germline V gene lookup returns CDR1 SGHAT and CDR2 FQNNGV.

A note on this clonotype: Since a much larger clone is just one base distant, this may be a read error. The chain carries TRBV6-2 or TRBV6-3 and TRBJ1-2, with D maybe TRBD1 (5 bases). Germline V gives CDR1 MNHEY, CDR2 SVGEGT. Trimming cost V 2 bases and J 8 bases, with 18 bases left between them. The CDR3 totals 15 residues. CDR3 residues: CASSYGLGAEDGYTF. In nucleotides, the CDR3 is TGTGCCAGCAGTTACGGGCTTGGGGCAGAGGACGGCTACACCTTC.

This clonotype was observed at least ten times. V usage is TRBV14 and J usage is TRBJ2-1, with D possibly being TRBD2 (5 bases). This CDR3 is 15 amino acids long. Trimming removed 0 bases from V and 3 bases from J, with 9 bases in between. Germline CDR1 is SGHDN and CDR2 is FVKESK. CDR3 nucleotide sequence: TGTGCCAGCAGCCAAGAGGTGGAGGACTACAATGAGCAGTTCTTC. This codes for CASSQEVEDYNEQFF.

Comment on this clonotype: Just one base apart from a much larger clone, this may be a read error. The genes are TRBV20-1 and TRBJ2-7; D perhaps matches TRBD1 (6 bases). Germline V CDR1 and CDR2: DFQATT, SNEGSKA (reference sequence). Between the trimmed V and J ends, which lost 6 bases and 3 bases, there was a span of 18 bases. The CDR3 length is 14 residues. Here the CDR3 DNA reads TGCAGTGCCTTTAGAAGGGGGTCTATCTACGAGCAGTACTTC. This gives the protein CSAFRRGSIYEQYF.